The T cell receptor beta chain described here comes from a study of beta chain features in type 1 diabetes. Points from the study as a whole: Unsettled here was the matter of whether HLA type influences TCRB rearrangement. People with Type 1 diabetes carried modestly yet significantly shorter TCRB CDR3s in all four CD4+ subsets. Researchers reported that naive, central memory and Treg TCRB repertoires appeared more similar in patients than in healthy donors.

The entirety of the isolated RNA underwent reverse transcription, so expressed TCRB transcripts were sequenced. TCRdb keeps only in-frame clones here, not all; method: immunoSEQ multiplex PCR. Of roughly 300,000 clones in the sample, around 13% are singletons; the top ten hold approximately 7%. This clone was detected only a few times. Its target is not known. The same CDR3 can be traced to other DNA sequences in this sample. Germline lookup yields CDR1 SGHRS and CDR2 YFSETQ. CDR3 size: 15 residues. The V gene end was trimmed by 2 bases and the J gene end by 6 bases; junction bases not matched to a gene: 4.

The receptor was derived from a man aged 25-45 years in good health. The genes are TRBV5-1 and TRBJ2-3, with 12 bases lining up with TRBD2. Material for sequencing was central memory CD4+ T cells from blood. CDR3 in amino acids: CASSLWTSGADTQYF. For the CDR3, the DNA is TGCGCCAGCAGCTTATGGACTAGCGGGGCGGATACGCAGTATTTT.